The clone carrying this T cell receptor beta chain has only one observation. Primers included in the PCR were 60 Vbeta and 13 Jbeta primers. The repertoire was sequenced with immunoSEQ multiplex PCR; TCRdb's copy has only in-frame clones and lacks some. The sample contains approximately 150,000 clones, just under 80% of which appear only once. These data belong to a study of cytomegalovirus exposure and HLA in healthy donors. Germline CDR1 and CDR2: SGHTA and FQGTGA. This CDR3 has 16 amino acids. Unmatched junction bases numbered 6, after V lost 5 bases and J lost 6 bases. The receptor was derived from a woman in her forties or fifties in good health and CMV-seronegative. The specimen was PBMCs. The chain has TRBV7-3 and TRBJ2-3; 15 positions agree with TRBD2. The CDR3 nucleotides are TGTGCCAGCAGCCCAGGACTAGCGGGAGGGTCGGATACGCAGTATTTT. Translating it yields CASSPGLAGGSDTQYF.